This T cell receptor beta chain was identified in a study of cytomegalovirus exposure and HLA in healthy donors. The study, taken as a whole, reports: The listing of 150 or so TCR beta chains classed them as cytomegalovirus-associated. Per a prior analysis, the majority of TCR beta V segments were productive roughly 87% or roughly 30% of the time. Accurate predictions that matched the HLA-A and HLA-B alleles of most subjects were reportedly made from TCR beta sequences.

PCR was performed using 60 Vbeta and 13 Jbeta primers. Only in-frame clones appear in the TCRdb table, and some are missing; sequencing was by immunoSEQ multiplex PCR. The sample lists some 160,000 clones; 70% to 85% were seen once. Germline trimming cut 5 bases from V and 2 bases from J; bases unmatched to any gene: 13. CDR1 and CDR2 from the germline V gene are SNHLY and FYNNEI. The CDR3 sequence is 18 residues long. On this clone: The antigen is unknown.

This sequence originates from a woman in her forties in good health and CMV-seronegative. The chain has TRBV2 and TRBJ2-5; TRBD2 agrees at 11 bases. The sequenced sample consisted of PBMCs. CDR3 nucleotides: TGTGCCAGCAGTAGTTGGACAGGGGCTAGCGGGGGGCAAGAGACCCAGTACTTC. Its translation is CASSSWTGASGGQETQYF.